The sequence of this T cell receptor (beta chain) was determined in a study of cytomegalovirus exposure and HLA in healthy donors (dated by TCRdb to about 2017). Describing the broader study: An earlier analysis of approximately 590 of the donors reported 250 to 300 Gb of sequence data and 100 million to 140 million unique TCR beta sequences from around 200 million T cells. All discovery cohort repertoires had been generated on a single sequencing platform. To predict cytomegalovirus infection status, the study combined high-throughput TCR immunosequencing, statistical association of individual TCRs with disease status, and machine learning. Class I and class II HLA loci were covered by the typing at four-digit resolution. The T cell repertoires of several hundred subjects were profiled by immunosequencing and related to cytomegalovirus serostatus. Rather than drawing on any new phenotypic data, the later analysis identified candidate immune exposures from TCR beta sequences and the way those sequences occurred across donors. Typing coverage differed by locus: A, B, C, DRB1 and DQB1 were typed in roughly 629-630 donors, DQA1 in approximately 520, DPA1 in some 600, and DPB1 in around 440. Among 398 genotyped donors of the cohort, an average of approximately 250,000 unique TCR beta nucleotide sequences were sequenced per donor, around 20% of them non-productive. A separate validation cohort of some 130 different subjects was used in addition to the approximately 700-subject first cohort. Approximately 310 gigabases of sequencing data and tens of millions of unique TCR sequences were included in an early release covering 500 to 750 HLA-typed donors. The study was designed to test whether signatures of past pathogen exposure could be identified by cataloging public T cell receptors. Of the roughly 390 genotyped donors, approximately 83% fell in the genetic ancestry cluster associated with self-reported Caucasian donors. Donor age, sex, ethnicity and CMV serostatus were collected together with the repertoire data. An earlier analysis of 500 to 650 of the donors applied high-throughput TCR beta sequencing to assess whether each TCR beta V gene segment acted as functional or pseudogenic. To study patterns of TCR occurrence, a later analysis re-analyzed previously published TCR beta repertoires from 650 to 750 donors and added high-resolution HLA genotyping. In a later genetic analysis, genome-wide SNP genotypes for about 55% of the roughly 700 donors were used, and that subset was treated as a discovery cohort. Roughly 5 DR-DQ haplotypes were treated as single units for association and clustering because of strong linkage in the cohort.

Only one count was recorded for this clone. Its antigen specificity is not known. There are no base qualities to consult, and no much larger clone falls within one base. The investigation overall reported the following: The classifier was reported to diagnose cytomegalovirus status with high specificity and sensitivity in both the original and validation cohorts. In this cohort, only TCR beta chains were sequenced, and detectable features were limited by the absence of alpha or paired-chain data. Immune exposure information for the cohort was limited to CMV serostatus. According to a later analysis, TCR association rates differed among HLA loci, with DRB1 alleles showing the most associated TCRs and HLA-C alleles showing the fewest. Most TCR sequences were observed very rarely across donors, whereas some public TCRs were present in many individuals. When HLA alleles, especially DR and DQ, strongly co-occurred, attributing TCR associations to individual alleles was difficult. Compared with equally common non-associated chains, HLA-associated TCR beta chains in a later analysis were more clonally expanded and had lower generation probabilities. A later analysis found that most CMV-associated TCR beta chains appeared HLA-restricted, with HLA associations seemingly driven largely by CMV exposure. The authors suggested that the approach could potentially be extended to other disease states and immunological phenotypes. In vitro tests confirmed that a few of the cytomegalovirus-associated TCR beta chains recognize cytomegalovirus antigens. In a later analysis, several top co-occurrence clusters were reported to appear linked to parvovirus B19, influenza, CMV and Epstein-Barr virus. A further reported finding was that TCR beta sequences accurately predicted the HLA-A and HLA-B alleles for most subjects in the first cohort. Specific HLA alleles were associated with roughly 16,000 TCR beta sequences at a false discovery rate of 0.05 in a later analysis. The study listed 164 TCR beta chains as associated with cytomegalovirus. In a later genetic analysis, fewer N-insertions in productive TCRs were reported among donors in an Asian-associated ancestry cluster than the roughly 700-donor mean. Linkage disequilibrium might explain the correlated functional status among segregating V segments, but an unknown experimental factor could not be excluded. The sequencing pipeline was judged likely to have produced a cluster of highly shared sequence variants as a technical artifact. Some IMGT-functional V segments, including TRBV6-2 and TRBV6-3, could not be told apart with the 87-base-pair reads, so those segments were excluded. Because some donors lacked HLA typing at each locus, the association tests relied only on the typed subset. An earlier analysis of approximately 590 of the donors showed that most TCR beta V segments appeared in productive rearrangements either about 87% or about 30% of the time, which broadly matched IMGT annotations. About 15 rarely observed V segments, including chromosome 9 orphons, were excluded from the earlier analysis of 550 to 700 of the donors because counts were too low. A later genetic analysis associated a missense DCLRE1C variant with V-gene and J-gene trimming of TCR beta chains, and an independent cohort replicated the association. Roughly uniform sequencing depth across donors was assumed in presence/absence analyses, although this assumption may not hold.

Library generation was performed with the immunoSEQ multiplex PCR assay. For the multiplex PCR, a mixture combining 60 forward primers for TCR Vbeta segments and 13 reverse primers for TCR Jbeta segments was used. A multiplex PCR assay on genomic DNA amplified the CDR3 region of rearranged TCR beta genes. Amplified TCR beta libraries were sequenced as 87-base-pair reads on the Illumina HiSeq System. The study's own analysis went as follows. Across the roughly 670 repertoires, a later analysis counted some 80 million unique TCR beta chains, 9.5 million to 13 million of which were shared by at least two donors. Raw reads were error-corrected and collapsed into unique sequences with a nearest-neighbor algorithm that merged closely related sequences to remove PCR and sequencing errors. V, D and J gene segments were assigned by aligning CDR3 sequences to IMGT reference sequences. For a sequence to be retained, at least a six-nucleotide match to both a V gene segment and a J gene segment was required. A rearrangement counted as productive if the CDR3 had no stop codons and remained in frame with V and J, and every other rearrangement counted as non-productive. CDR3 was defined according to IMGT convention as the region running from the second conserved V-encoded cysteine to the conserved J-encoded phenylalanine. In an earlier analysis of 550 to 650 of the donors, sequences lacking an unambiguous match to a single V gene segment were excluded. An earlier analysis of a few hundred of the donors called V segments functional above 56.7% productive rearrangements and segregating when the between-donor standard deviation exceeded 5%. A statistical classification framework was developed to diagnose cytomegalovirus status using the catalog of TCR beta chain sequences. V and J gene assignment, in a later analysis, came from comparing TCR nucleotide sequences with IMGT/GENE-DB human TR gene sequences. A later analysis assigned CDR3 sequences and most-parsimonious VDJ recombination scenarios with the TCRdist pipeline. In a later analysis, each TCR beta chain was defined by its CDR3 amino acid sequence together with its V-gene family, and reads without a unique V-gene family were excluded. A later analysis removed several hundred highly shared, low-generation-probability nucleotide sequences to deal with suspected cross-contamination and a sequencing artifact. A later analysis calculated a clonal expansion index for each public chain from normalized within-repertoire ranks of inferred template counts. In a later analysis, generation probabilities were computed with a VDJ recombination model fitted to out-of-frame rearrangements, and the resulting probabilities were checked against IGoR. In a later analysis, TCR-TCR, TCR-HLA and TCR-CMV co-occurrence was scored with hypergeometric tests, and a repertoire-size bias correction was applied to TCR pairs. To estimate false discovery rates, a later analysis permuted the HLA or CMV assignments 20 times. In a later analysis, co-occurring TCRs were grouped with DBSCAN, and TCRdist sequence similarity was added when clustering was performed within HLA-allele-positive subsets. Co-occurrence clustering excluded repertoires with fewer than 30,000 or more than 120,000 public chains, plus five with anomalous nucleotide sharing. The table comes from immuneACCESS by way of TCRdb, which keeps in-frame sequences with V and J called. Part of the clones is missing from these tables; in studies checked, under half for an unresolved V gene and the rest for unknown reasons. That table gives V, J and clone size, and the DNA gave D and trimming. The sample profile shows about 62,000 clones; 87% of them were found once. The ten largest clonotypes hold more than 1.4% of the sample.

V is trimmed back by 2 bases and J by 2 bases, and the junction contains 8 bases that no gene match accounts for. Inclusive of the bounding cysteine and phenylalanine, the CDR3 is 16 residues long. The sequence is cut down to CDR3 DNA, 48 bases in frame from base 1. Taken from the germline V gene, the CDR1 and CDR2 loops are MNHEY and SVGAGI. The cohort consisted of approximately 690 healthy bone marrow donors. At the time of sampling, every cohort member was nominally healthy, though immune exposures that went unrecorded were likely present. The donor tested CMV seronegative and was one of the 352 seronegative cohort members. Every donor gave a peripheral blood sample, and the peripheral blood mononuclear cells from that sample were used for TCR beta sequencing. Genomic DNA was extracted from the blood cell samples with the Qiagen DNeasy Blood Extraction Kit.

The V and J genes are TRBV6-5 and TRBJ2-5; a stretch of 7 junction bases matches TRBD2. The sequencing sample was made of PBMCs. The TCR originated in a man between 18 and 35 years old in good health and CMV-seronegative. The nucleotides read TGTGCCAGCAGTTACGGGGGGGGTTGGAATCAAGAGACCCAGTACTTC. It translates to CASSYGGGWNQETQYF.